This is a list of T cell receptor beta chains from one sample in a study of blood T cells in healthy people across ages. TCRdb reanalysed the 5' RACE reads using MiXCR and keeps one entry per CDR3 protein. The sample contains around 820,000 distinct CDR3 sequences, 20% to 25% of which appear only once. This sample also belongs to another study, concerning T cells of mothers and their children.

Sample: blood. These receptors came from a boy younger than 18 in good health. Both conserved end residues are part of each CDR3. Each record gives: V gene, J gene, clone size, D gene, CDR3 DNA, CDR3 protein. The D gene is left open where the match is weak. Rows may omit the clone size; those that give it use once, few, many or a size class.

TRBV21-1	TRBJ2-7	NA	NA	TGTGCCAGCAGCAAAGAATCTTTTAATGGAGGCGACTCCGAGCAGTACTTC	CASSKESFNGGDSEQYF
TRBV29-1	TRBJ2-1	few	TRBD2	TGCAGCGTTGACGGACTAGCGGCCCCCTACAATGAGCAGTTCTTC	CSVDGLAAPYNEQFF
TRBV29-1	TRBJ2-3	NA	TRBD1	TGCAGCGCCGACAGGGAATCAGATACGCAGTATTTT	CSADRESDTQYF
TRBV9	TRBJ2-3	NA	NA	TGTGCCAGCAGCGTAAGCGGGCTTTCGGATACGCAGTATTTT	CASSVSGLSDTQYF
TRBV12-3/TRBV12-4	TRBJ1-4	NA	NA	TGTGCCAGCAGTTTTGCCGGACCGAGGGGTGAAAAACTGTTTTTT	CASSFAGPRGEKLFF
TRBV5-1	TRBJ1-4	few	NA	TGCGCCAGCAGTAAGGGAGGTAGTGAAAAACTGTTTTTT	CASSKGGSEKLFF
TRBV29-1	TRBJ1-2	few	TRBD1	TGCAGCGTTGTACAGGGGTGGGGTGGCTACACCTTC	CSVVQGWGGYTF
TRBV5-1	TRBJ2-3	NA	TRBD2	TGCGCCAGCAGCTTGCTGGGAGGGGTAGATACGCAGTATTTT	CASSLLGGVDTQYF
TRBV6-2/TRBV6-3	TRBJ1-2	few	NA	TGTGCCAGCAGTTCGTCGGACTGGTCTAACTATGGCTACACCTTC	CASSSSDWSNYGYTF
TRBV24-1	TRBJ1-5	NA	NA	TGTGCCACCAGTGCCGGGCAGGCCAGCAATCAGCCCCAGCATTTT	CATSAGQASNQPQHF
TRBV27	TRBJ1-5	NA	NA	TGTGCCAGCAGTTTATCAGTAGGGGAGGATCAGCCCCAGCATTTT	CASSLSVGEDQPQHF
TRBV7-9	TRBJ2-5	few	NA	TGTGCCAGCAGCTCCCGGACGGCGATAGAGACCCAGTACTTC	CASSSRTAIETQYF
TRBV6-2/TRBV6-3	TRBJ2-1	NA	NA	TGTGCCAGCAGTTACTCCGTCGGAGATTCACGGGGGCGGGAGCAGTTCTTC	CASSYSVGDSRGREQFF
TRBV20-1	TRBJ2-1	NA	NA	TGCAGTGCTAGGCTGAGTGGGGAGGGCAGGGGGCGCAATGAGCAGTTCTTC	CSARLSGEGRGRNEQFF
TRBV4-1	TRBJ2-1	NA	TRBD2	TGCGCCAGCAGCCGGGATAGCGGGAGATCCTACAATGAGCAGTTCTTC	CASSRDSGRSYNEQFF
TRBV29-1	TRBJ2-1	NA	NA	TGCAGCGCCGGCGCCAACGAGAATGAGCAGTTCTTC	CSAGANENEQFF
TRBV20-1	TRBJ2-7	NA	NA	TGCAGTACTAGAGATACGGGCCGCTACGAGCAGTACTTC	CSTRDTGRYEQYF